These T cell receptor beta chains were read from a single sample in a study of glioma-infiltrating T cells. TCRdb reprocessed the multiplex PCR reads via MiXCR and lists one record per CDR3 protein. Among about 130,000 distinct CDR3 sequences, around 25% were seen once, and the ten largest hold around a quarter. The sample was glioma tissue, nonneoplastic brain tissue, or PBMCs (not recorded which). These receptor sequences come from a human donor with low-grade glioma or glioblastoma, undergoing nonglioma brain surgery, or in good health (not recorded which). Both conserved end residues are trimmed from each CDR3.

cdr3_aa: ASSSRDRDQETQY
j_call: TRBJ2-5
v_call: TRBV11-3

cdr3_aa: ASSRSGDVWGTDTQY
j_call: TRBJ2-3
v_call: TRBV3-1

cdr3_aa: ASSLRGNTEAF
j_call: TRBJ1-1
v_call: TRBV3-1

cdr3_aa: ASSLAPTDPVYNEQF
j_call: TRBJ2-1
v_call: TRBV7-6

cdr3_aa: ASSRGILNYGYT
j_call: TRBJ1-2
v_call: TRBV14

cdr3_aa: ASSASSIEAF
j_call: TRBJ1-1
v_call: TRBV2

cdr3_aa: ASSLLQGDGYT
j_call: TRBJ1-2
v_call: TRBV7-9

cdr3_aa: ASSPAGNEQF
j_call: TRBJ2-1
v_call: TRBV6-1

cdr3_aa: ASSRGAGTGNTEAF
j_call: TRBJ1-1
v_call: TRBV11-2

cdr3_aa: ASSLAGRYQPQH
j_call: TRBJ1-5
v_call: TRBV7-9

cdr3_aa: ASSEWGDYGYT
j_call: TRBJ1-2
v_call: TRBV25-1

cdr3_aa: ASRFSRTDTQY
j_call: TRBJ2-3
v_call: TRBV2

cdr3_aa: ASSLGLDTDTQY
j_call: TRBJ2-3
v_call: TRBV11-2

cdr3_aa: ASSQRTSGGDEQF
j_call: TRBJ2-1
v_call: TRBV6-1

cdr3_aa: ASSSGLVGNEQF
j_call: TRBJ2-1
v_call: TRBV7-2

cdr3_aa: ATSDPPGGGTDTQY
j_call: TRBJ2-3
v_call: TRBV24-1